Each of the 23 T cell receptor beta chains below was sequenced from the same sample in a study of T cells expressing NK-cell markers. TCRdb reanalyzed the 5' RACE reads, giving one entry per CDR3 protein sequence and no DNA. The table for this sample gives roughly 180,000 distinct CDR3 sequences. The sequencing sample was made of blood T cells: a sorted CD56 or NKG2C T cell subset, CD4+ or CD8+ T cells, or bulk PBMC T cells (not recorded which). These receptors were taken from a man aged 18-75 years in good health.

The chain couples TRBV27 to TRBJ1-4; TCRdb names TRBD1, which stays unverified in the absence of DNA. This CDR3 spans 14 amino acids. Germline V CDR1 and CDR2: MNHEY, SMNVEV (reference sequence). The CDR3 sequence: CASSSQGYRPKLFF.

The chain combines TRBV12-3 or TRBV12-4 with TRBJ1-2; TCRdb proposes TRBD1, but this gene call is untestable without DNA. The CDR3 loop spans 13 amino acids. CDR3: CASSPGQGNGYTF.

The CDR3 loop reads CASGSGVGAYNEQFF. The V call is TRBV6-2 or TRBV6-3, the J call TRBJ2-1; TCRdb's assignment of TRBD2 cannot be checked, as there is no DNA. The CDR3 covers 15 residues. The germline V gene encodes CDR1 MNHEY and CDR2 SVGEGT.

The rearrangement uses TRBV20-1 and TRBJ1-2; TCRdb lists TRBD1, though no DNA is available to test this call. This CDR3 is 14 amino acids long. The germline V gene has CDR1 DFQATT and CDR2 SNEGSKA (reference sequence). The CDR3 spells CSARERGIDYGYTF.

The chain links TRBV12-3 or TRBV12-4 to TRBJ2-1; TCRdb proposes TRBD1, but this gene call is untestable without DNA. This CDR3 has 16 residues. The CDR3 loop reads CASSAPFGGASNEQFF.

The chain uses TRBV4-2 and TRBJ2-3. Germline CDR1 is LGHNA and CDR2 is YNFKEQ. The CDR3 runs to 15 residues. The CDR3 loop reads CASSLAGTSTDTQYF.

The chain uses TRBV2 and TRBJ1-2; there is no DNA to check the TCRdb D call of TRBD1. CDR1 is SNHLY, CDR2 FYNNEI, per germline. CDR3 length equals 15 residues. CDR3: CASSESRGTYYGYTF.

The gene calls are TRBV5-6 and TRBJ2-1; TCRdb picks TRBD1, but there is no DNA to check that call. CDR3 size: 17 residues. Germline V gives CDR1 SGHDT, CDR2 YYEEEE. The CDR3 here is CASTQGGNENKYNEQFF.

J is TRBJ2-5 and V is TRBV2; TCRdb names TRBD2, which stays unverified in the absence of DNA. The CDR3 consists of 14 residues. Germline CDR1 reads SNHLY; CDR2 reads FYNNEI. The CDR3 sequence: CASSEWDSEETQYF.

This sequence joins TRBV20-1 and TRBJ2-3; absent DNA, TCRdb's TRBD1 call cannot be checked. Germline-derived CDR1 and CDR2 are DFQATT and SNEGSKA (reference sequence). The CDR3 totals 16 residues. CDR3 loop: CSANTWRTGDTDTQYF.

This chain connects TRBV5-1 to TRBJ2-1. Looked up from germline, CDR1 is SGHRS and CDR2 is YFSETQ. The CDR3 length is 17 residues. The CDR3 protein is CASSLDQGKPSYNEQFF.

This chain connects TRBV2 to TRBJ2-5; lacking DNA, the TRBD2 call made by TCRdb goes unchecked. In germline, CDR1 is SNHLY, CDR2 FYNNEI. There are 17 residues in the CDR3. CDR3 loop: CASSEAPGGGWQETQYF.

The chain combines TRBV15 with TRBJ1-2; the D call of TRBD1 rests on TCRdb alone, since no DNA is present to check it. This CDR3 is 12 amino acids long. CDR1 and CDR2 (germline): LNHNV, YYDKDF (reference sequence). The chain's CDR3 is CATSSQGYGYTF. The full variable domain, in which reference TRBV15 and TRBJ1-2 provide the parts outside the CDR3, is DAMVIQNPRYQVTQFGKPVTLSCSQTLNHNVMYWYQQKSSQAPKLLFHYYDKDFNNEADTPDNFQSRRPNTSFCFLDIRSPGLGDTAMYLCATSSQGYGYTFGSGTRLTVV.

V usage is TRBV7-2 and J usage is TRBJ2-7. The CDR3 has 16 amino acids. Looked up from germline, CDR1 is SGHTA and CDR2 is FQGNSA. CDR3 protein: CASSLSLTMSSYEQYF.

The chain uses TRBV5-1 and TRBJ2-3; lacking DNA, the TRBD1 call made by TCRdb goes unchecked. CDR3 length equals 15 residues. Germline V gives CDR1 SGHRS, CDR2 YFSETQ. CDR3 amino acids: CASSVGQFSTDTQYF.

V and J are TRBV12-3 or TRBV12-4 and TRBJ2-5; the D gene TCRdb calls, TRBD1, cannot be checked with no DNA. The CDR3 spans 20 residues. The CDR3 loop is CASTTAPLVSLDQDGETQYF.

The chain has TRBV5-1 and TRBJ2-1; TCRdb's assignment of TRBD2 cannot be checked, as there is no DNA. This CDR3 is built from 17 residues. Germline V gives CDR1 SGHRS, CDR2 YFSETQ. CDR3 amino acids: CASSLSGPPSSYNEQFF.

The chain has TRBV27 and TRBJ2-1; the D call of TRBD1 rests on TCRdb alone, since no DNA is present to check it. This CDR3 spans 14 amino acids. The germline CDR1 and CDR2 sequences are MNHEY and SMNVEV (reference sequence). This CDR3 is CASSFGQGRREQFF.

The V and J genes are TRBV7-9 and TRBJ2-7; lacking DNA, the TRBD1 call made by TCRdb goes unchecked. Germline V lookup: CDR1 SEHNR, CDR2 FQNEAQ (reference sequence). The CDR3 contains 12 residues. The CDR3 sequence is CASRQGGDEQYF.

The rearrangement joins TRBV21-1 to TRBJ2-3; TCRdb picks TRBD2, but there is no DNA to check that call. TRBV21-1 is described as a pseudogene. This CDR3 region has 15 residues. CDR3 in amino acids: CASGLGGGRTDTQYF.

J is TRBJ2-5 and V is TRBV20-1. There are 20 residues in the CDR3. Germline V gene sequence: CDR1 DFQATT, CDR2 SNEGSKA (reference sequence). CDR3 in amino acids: CSARNPLAWSPLGHGETQYF.

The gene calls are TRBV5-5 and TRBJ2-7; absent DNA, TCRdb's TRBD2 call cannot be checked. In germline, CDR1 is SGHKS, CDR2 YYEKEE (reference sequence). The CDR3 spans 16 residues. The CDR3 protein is CASSLAGLAGVYEQYF. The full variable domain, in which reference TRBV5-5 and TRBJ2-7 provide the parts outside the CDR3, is DAGVTQSPTHLIKTRGQQVTLRCSPISGHKSVSWYQQVLGQGPQFIFQYYEKEERGRGNFPDRFSARQFPNYSSELNVNALLLGDSALYLCASSLAGLAGVYEQYFGPGTRLTVT.

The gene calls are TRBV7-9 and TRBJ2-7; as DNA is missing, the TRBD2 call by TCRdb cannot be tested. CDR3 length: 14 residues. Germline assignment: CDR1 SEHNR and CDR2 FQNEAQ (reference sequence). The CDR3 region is CASSPGRDPYEQYF.